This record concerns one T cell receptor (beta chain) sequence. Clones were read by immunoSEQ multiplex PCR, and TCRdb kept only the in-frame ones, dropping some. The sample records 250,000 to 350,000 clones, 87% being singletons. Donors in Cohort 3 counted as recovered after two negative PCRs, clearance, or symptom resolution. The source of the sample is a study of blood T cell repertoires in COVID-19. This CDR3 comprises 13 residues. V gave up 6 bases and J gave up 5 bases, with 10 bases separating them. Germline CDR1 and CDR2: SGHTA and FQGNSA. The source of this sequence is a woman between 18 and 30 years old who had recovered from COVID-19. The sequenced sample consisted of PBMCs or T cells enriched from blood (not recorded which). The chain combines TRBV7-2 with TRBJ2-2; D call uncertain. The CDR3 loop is CASSRVRTGELFF. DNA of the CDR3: TGTGCCAGCAGTCGGGTTCGTACCGGGGAGCTGTTTTTT. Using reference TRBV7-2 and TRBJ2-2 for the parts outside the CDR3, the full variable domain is GAGVSQSPSNKVTEKGKDVELRCDPISGHTALYWYRQSLGQGLEFLIYFQGNSAPDKSGLPSDRFSAERTGGSVSTLTIQRTQQEDSAVYLCASSRVRTGELFFGEGSRLTVL.